This is a list of T cell receptor beta chains from one sample in a study of human T cells and chemical hapten exposure. Each CDR3 protein gets one entry after TCRdb re-called the RACE reads with MiXCR. The sample lists around 67,000 distinct CDR3 sequences; about 8.5% were seen once. Specimen: whole blood, collected in connection with sensitization to the hapten diphenylcyclopropenone (DPC). The receptor source for this set is a woman in her forties or fifties with alopecia areata. Some clones in this sample may be carry-over from other donors' samples. Each CDR3 is given with its conserved first and last residue. A D gene is named only where the DNA matches it firmly. Clone size is given for some rows only: seen once, a few or many times, or a class if the clone is expanded.

V	D	J	size	DNA	CDR3
TRBV10-2	NA	TRBJ1-3	many	TGCGCCAGCAGTGAGTCTAACAGCCGTGGAAACACCATATATTTT	CASSESNSRGNTIYF
TRBV12-3/TRBV12-4	NA	TRBJ1-6	many	TGTGCCAGCAGTTTTGATATCTCACCCCTCCACTTT	CASSFDISPLHF
TRBV7-9	TRBD1	TRBJ1-6	many	TGTGCCAGCAGCCCTGGACAGGGGAGGAATTCACCCCTCCACTTT	CASSPGQGRNSPLHF
TRBV12-3/TRBV12-4	TRBD1	TRBJ2-3	few	TGTGCCAGCCGGACAGGGACCGATACGCAGTATTTT	CASRTGTDTQYF
TRBV2	NA	TRBJ2-7	few	TGTGCCAGCAGTGAAGATGGCGGCAGTTCCTACGAGCAGTACTTC	CASSEDGGSSYEQYF
TRBV29-1	TRBD2	TRBJ2-3	few	TGCAGCGTTGCCGGGACTAGCGGCACAGATACGCAGTATTTT	CSVAGTSGTDTQYF
TRBV4-3	NA	TRBJ2-1	few	TGCGCCAGCAGCCCCCTCTTGAGCTCCTACAATGAGCAGTTCTTC	CASSPLLSSYNEQFF
TRBV29-1	NA	TRBJ2-5	few	TGCAGGGCCGGGACCACAAAAGAGACCCAGTACTTC	CRAGTTKETQYF
TRBV19	NA	TRBJ2-3	many	TGTGCCAGTAGCCCAACGAGAGATACGCAGTATTTT	CASSPTRDTQYF
TRBV9	NA	TRBJ1-5	few	TGTGCCAGCAGCGTAGCTAAGCCGAAACAGCCCCAGCATTTT	CASSVAKPKQPQHF
TRBV7-2	NA	TRBJ2-7	many	TGTGCCAGCAGCATCAACTACGAGCAGTACTTC	CASSINYEQYF
TRBV5-1	NA	TRBJ2-3	few	TGCGCCAGCAGCTTCCATCAGCTTGGTACGCCAGATACGCAGTATTTT	CASSFHQLGTPDTQYF
TRBV6-5	TRBD1	TRBJ1-1	few	TGTGCCAGCAGTTACATGCAGGGGGAATCCACTGAAGCTTTCTTT	CASSYMQGESTEAFF
TRBV2	NA	TRBJ1-6	NA	TGTGCCAGCAGGCGGCAGGGAAATTCACCCCTCCACTTT	CASRRQGNSPLHF
TRBV29-1	TRBD1	TRBJ1-2	many	TGCAGCGTTGAACGGACAGGGGAGCACTATGGCTACACCTTC	CSVERTGEHYGYTF
TRBV9	NA	TRBJ2-3	few	TGTGCCAGCACTACGTCCGGGACCCTCACAGATACGCAGTATTTT	CASTTSGTLTDTQYF
TRBV20-1	NA	TRBJ1-1	many	TGCAGTGGTCCGAGCAGGGCAAACACTGAAGCTTTCTTT	CSGPSRANTEAFF
TRBV12-3/TRBV12-4	NA	TRBJ1-6	NA	TGTGCCAGCAGTCCTCGGACAGAGAGAATAAATTCACCCCTCCACTTT	CASSPRTERINSPLHF
TRBV5-6	TRBD1	TRBJ1-5	NA	TGTGCCAGCAGCCGGGACAGGGACTTAGGCAATCAGCCCCAGCATTTT	CASSRDRDLGNQPQHF
TRBV6-5	NA	TRBJ2-1	few	TGTGCCAGCCGCTCAGAATTCAGGAGCCATGAGCAGTTCTTC	CASRSEFRSHEQFF
TRBV3-1	TRBD1	TRBJ1-6	few	TGTGCCAGCAGAACAGGGGATTCACCCCTCCACTTT	CASRTGDSPLHF
TRBV6-2/TRBV6-3	NA	TRBJ2-1	NA	TGTGCCAGCAGCTTAGACTCTGTTGGGCAGTTCTTC	CASSLDSVGQFF
TRBV28	NA	TRBJ1-5	NA	TGTGCCAGCAGTTTCCCCAGCCCTGGGCGTCGCAATCAGCCCCAGCATTTT	CASSFPSPGRRNQPQHF
TRBV7-8	TRBD2	TRBJ2-3	few	TGTGCCAGCAGCCAGAGCGGGATCGGCAACAGGCAGTATTTT	CASSQSGIGNRQYF
TRBV5-5	NA	TRBJ1-5	many	TGTGCCAGCAGCTTGCGACAGAACAATCAGCCCCAGCATTTT	CASSLRQNNQPQHF
TRBV5-1	TRBD2	TRBJ2-7	NA	TGCGCCAGCAGCGGGACTAGCGGGGCGTCCTACGAGCAGTACTTC	CASSGTSGASYEQYF
TRBV4-3	TRBD1	TRBJ2-5	few	TGCGCCAGCAGCCAAGATCCAGGGGGAAAGACCCAGTACTTC	CASSQDPGGKTQYF
TRBV5-1	NA	TRBJ2-7	NA	TGCGCCAGCAGCTTGGGGCAGTTAAGCTCCTACGAGCAGTACTTC	CASSLGQLSSYEQYF
TRBV14	NA	TRBJ2-7	medium-sized	TGTGCCAGCAGCCAAGTCCCGGAAGGCGAGCAGTACTTC	CASSQVPEGEQYF
TRBV29-1	NA	TRBJ1-1	NA	TGCAGCGTTGTGGGGCCAGACCAAGATAGGAACACTGAAGCTTTCTTT	CSVVGPDQDRNTEAFF
TRBV6-6	TRBD1	TRBJ1-1	NA	TGTGCCAGCAGTTATTTCCCAGGGGGCGGGAACACTGAAGCTTTCTTT	CASSYFPGGGNTEAFF
TRBV5-4	NA	TRBJ2-7	NA	TGTGCCAGCAGCCCTCCCCGGGCCCTGTCCTACGAGCAGTACTTC	CASSPPRALSYEQYF
TRBV5-1	NA	TRBJ2-5	NA	TGCGCCAGCAGCTTGGGCACCCTGGGGCAAGAGACCCAGTACTTC	CASSLGTLGQETQYF
TRBV6-2/TRBV6-3	TRBD1	TRBJ2-7	NA	TGTGCCAGCAGTTACTCCACTCAGGGACAGCGCTACGAGCAGTACTTC	CASSYSTQGQRYEQYF
TRBV30	TRBD1	TRBJ2-3	NA	TGTGCCTTCCAGGGGGTACGGGACCCGCTCCCGGATACGCAGTATTTT	CAFQGVRDPLPDTQYF
TRBV12-3/TRBV12-4	NA	TRBJ1-3	many	TGTGCCAGCAGTTTAATGGGCCCCTCTGGAAACACCATATATTTT	CASSLMGPSGNTIYF
TRBV7-2	NA	TRBJ2-3	NA	TGTGCCAGCAGCTTAGGTGGTTCGGCCGGAGATACGCAGTATTTT	CASSLGGSAGDTQYF
TRBV29-1	NA	TRBJ1-1	many	TGCAGCGTTGACAGGGGTGGTACTGAAGCTTTCTTT	CSVDRGGTEAFF
TRBV3-1	NA	TRBJ1-5	few	TGTGCCAGCAGCGGGGGAGGCAATCAGCCCCAGCATTTT	CASSGGGNQPQHF
TRBV5-1	NA	TRBJ1-2	few	TGCGCCAGCAGTATGGCGGGACCCAGGCATGGCTACACCTTC	CASSMAGPRHGYTF
TRBV15	NA	TRBJ1-4	few	TGTGCCACCAGCAACACCGGAGGACAACCCAATGAAAAACTGTTTTTT	CATSNTGGQPNEKLFF
TRBV29-1	NA	TRBJ2-3	many	TGCAGCGTTGAAGATCTTCAGGGGCGGGGTATAGATACGCAGTATTTT	CSVEDLQGRGIDTQYF
TRBV20-1	TRBD1	TRBJ1-5	NA	TGCAGTGCTAGGGGGACAGGGAGAGGAGGTGTGAATCAGCCCCAGCATTTT	CSARGTGRGGVNQPQHF
TRBV5-1	NA	TRBJ1-1	few	TGCGCCAGCAGCTTGCTCCAAGGGCAGCAAAACACTGAAGCTTTCTTT	CASSLLQGQQNTEAFF
TRBV5-4	TRBD2	TRBJ2-3	many	TGTGCCAGCAGCTTGGAATTGGATAGCGGGGCCCGGCAGTATTTT	CASSLELDSGARQYF
TRBV7-8	TRBD2	TRBJ2-7	many	TGTGCCAGCAGCTTAGCGGGCGGGAGGGCCGGAGAGCAGTACTTC	CASSLAGGRAGEQYF
TRBV14	NA	TRBJ1-6	NA	TGTGCCAGCAGCCGCGGCAGGGGAAAGGGTAATTCACCCCTCCACTTT	CASSRGRGKGNSPLHF
TRBV27	NA	TRBJ1-3	NA	TGTGCCAGCAGTTTAACGCGGTGGGGCACCATATATTTT	CASSLTRWGTIYF